The following is a TCR beta chain sequence with its context. TCRdb fed the PCR reads into MiXCR, producing one record per CDR3 protein. The sample includes over 15,000 distinct CDR3 sequences, roughly two thirds of them seen just once. Germline-derived CDR1 and CDR2 are SNHLY and FYNNEI. The CDR3 extends over 14 amino acids. With 2 bases removed from V and 4 bases from J, the gap between germline ends came to 8 bases. These data belong to a study of vaccination and CD4 T cells after COVID-19. This material consisted of CD4+ T cells from blood, taken after SARS-CoV-2 vaccination. This chain connects TRBV2 to TRBJ2-2; no definite D call. The TCR originated in a human donor who had recovered from COVID-19. CDR3 in DNA: TGTGCCAGCAGTGAACGGCTAAGCACCGGGGAGCTGTTTTTT. It translates to CASSERLSTGELFF.